This passage covers 20 T cell receptor beta chains from one sample sequenced in a study of neurological immune-mediated disorders (dated by TCRdb to the late 2010s). Receptor amplification or capture employed 5' RACE. The instrument was an Illumina HiSeq 2500. Through fastp at Q25 and MiXCR, TCRdb rebuilt clones from the public reads, retaining in-frame beta chains. Entries are consolidated by CDR3 protein sequence, retaining the most common genes and DNA. Recorded for this sample are roughly 80,000 distinct CDR3 sequences; approximately 6% of them occurred a single time. Of the sample, 7.9% is held by the ten largest clones. The time point label, read with the paper, signifies: longitudinal time-point 2. Sequenced material: PBMCs. The source of these receptors is an older woman with multiple sclerosis.

The V and J genes are TRBV15 and TRBJ2-2; TRBD1 might be the D (6 bases). The CDR3 is made up of 18 amino acids. The germline V and J ends were trimmed by 0 bases and 2 bases, with 16 bases remaining between them. The V gene's germline CDR1 is LNHNV and CDR2 YYDKDF (reference sequence). The CDR3 nucleotides are TGTGCCACCAGCAGAGATTCGGCAGGGGCCGCCAACACCGGGGAGCTGTTTTTT. Its translation: CATSRDSAGAANTGELFF.

This clonotype has at least ten counts. CDR3 sequence: CSANPGQGLYNEQFF. The CDR3 coding sequence is TGCAGTGCCAACCCCGGACAGGGCTTATACAATGAGCAGTTCTTC. V usage is TRBV20-1 and J usage is TRBJ2-1; TRBD1 matches at 8 bases. This CDR3 comprises 15 residues. In germline, CDR1 is DFQATT, CDR2 SNEGSKA (reference sequence). Losses at the gene ends were 6 bases for V and 4 bases for J; bases not matched to a gene: 11.

This clonotype occurred many times. The rearrangement uses TRBV6-6 and TRBJ2-5; 9 bases map to TRBD2. CDR3 size: 15 residues. Looked up from germline, CDR1 is MNHNY and CDR2 is SVGAGI (reference sequence). V shed 6 bases and J 1 base; nucleotides not matched to a gene: 6. The chain's CDR3 is CASSLAGAIQETQYF. Written as DNA, the CDR3 is TGTGCCAGCAGCTTAGCGGGGGCGATCCAAGAGACCCAGTACTTC.

This clonotype was detected ten times or more. The J gene is TRBJ2-1, the V gene TRBV5-1, with 8 bases fitting TRBD1. After removal of 4 bases from V and 6 bases from J, the junction contained 6 bases not matched to a gene. This CDR3 has 14 residues. Looked up from germline, CDR1 is SGHRS and CDR2 is YFSETQ. The CDR3 DNA is TGCGCCAGCAGCCCAAGGACAGGGAGCAATGAGCAGTTCTTC. This translates into CASSPRTGSNEQFF. Using reference TRBV5-1 and TRBJ2-1 for the parts outside the CDR3, the full variable domain is KAGVTQTPRYLIKTRGQQVTLSCSPISGHRSVSWYQQTPGQGLQFLFEYFSETQRNKGNFPGRFSGRQFSNSRSEMNVSTLELGDSALYLCASSPRTGSNEQFFGPGTRLTVL.

This clonotype was seen at least ten times. V and J are TRBV20-1 and TRBJ2-5; TRBD1 agrees at 8 bases. The V gene end was trimmed by 7 bases and the J gene end by 6 bases; junction bases not matched to a gene: 10. The germline V gene encodes CDR1 DFQATT and CDR2 SNEGSKA (reference sequence). The CDR3 sequence is 13 residues long. The CDR3 DNA follows: TGCAGTGGTCGAGCAGGGGGCGCAAAGACCCAGTACTTC. Protein sequence: CSGRAGGAKTQYF.

This clonotype was counted at least ten times. V is TRBV28 and J is TRBJ1-5; D is unresolved. Trimming shortened V by 6 bases and J by 5 bases, and 8 bases separated the two germline ends. Looked up from germline, CDR1 is MDHEN and CDR2 is SYDVKM. The CDR3 runs 12 residues. DNA of the CDR3: TGTGCCAGCAGCGACCTGGATCAGCCCCAGCATTTT. It specifies CASSDLDQPQHF.

Ten or more counts support this clonotype. The chain recombines TRBV24-1 with TRBJ2-4; D is undetermined. Germline loops: CDR1 KGHDR, CDR2 SFDVKD. Trimming pared 4 bases from V and 10 bases from J, leaving 7 bases between. CDR3 size: 11 residues. This CDR3 is CATSDSRIQYF. The CDR3 DNA follows: TGTGCCACCAGTGACTCCCGTATTCAGTACTTC.

This clonotype was counted ten times or more. The chain couples TRBV29-1 to TRBJ2-1; a possible D gene is TRBD1 (6 bases). Germline CDR1 reads SQVTM; CDR2 reads ANQGSEA. The CDR3 is made up of 14 amino acids. V shed 4 bases and J shed 4 bases, with 14 bases lying between them. The CDR3 spells CSVGGGHLYNEQFF. The CDR3 nucleotides are TGCAGCGTTGGAGGGGGACACTTATACAATGAGCAGTTCTTC.

This clonotype was counted many times. V gene TRBV5-1 combines with J gene TRBJ1-1; weak D call: TRBD1 (5 bases). V lost 2 bases, J lost 1 base, and 6 bases lay in between. The CDR3 sequence is 13 residues long. CDR1 and CDR2 from the germline V gene are SGHRS and YFSETQ. The DNA for the CDR3 is TGCGCCAGCAGCTTTGGACAGAACACTGAAGCTTTCTTT. Translated: CASSFGQNTEAFF.

This clonotype was picked up many times. V gene TRBV10-3 combines with J gene TRBJ2-7; D unresolved. The germline gives CDR1 ENHRY, CDR2 SYGVKD. This CDR3 is 12 amino acids long. The V gene lost 11 bases and the J gene lost 3 bases, with 14 bases spanning the gap. The CDR3: CAARDAIYEQYF. In nucleotides, the CDR3 is TGTGCCGCGAGAGACGCTATCTACGAGCAGTACTTC.

V and J are TRBV25-1 and TRBJ2-2; D is perhaps TRBD1 (6 bases). V was trimmed by 2 bases and J by 4 bases, leaving 11 bases between them. This CDR3 region has 15 residues. The germline gives CDR1 MGHDK, CDR2 SYGVNS. In DNA, the CDR3 is TGTGCCAGCAGTGAAGGGGGCCGTTTCACCGGGGAGCTGTTTTTT. This codes for CASSEGGRFTGELFF. Full variable domain (remainder filled in from reference TRBV25-1 and TRBJ2-2): EADIYQTPRYLVIGTGKKITLECSQTMGHDKMYWYQQDPGMELHLIHYSYGVNSTEKGDLSSESTVSRIRTEHFPLTLESARPSHTSQYLCASSEGGRFTGELFFGEGSRLTVL.

This clonotype has a count of ten or more. CDR3 in DNA: TGTGCCAGCAGTCTCGGACAGGGGGCCAGGAACACTGAAGCTTTCTTT. Amino acids: CASSLGQGARNTEAFF. This chain links TRBV6-4 with TRBJ1-1; 11 bases match TRBD1. Germline V CDR1 and CDR2: MRHNA, SNTAGT. The trim removed 5 bases at V and 1 base at J, leaving 6 bases unmatched. There are 16 residues in the CDR3.

This clonotype occurred many times. The chain carries TRBV6-5 and TRBJ1-2; D gene uncertain. CDR3 length equals 13 residues. Trimming pared 2 bases from V and 2 bases from J, leaving 6 bases between. Germline V CDR1 and CDR2: MNHEY, SVGAGI. The CDR3 here is CASSYVRNYGYTF. The CDR3 coding sequence is TGTGCCAGCAGTTACGTGAGAAACTATGGCTACACCTTC.

There are many counts of this clonotype. The V gene is TRBV5-6, the J gene TRBJ2-6, with D tentatively TRBD2 (5 bases). V was pared by 6 bases and J by 0 bases, with 10 bases between. CDR1 and CDR2 (germline): SGHDT, YYEEEE. This CDR3 comprises 15 residues. CDR3 protein: CASNLRGSGANVLTF. The CDR3 region has the DNA TGTGCCAGCAACCTCCGGGGCTCTGGGGCCAACGTCCTGACTTTC.

This clonotype showed up many times. The rearrangement links TRBV5-1 to TRBJ1-1; D ambiguous. From germline, CDR1 is SGHRS and CDR2 YFSETQ. The CDR3 spans 15 residues. Trimming pared 0 bases from V and 1 base from J, leaving 10 bases between. CDR3 in DNA: TGCGCCAGCAGCTTGGAACTGACGCGGAACACTGAAGCTTTCTTT. Encoded protein: CASSLELTRNTEAFF.

In its sample, this clonotype was seen many times. The chain has TRBV12-3 or TRBV12-4 and TRBJ2-5; a possible D gene is TRBD1 (5 bases). Trimming removed 0 bases from V and 7 bases from J, with 9 bases in between. This CDR3 comprises 13 residues. The CDR3 here is CASSLAGVGTQYF. CDR3 sequence (DNA): TGTGCCAGCAGTTTAGCAGGGGTCGGGACCCAGTACTTC.

This clonotype was observed many times. This sequence joins TRBV5-1 and TRBJ2-5; D not certain. Per the germline V gene, CDR1 is SGHRS and CDR2 is YFSETQ. The CDR3 runs 13 residues. Trimming left V 2 bases short and J 2 bases short, with 7 bases between. The CDR3 loop reads CASSLLVQETQYF. The CDR3 DNA sequence: TGCGCCAGCAGCTTACTGGTACAAGAGACCCAGTACTTC.

This clonotype was counted at least ten times. This sequence joins TRBV14 and TRBJ1-2; D is perhaps TRBD1 (6 bases). V gave up 3 bases and J gave up 2 bases, with 7 bases separating them. CDR1 is SGHDN and CDR2 is FVKESK in the germline V gene. This CDR3 has 13 residues. CDR3 in amino acids: CASSQGTNYGYTF. DNA for the CDR3: TGTGCCAGCAGCCAGGGGACAAACTATGGCTACACCTTC.

This clonotype was counted at least ten times. This sequence joins TRBV7-9 and TRBJ2-7, with D tentatively TRBD1 (5 bases). Trimming shortened V by 1 base and J by 0 bases, and 13 bases separated the two germline ends. CDR1 SEHNR and CDR2 FQNEAQ come from the germline V gene (reference sequence). The CDR3 has 16 residues. In nucleotides, the CDR3 is TGTGCCAGCAGCTTAGATGGGGCATATACCTCCTACGAGCAGTACTTC. It translates to CASSLDGAYTSYEQYF.

This clonotype came up many times. The chain uses TRBV5-1 and TRBJ2-1, with a possible D match to TRBD2 (5 bases). V was pared by 4 bases and J by 10 bases, with 24 bases between. Looked up from germline, CDR1 is SGHRS and CDR2 is YFSETQ. The length of the CDR3 is 16 residues. The CDR3 spells CASSPLGETLPGEQFF. The DNA for the CDR3 is TGCGCCAGCAGCCCATTGGGAGAAACCCTTCCTGGGGAGCAGTTCTTC.